This T cell receptor beta chain was sequenced during a study of blood T cell repertoires in COVID-19. Across the whole study: Sample material is recorded as cDNA or gDNA derived from T cells, B-cell-depleted T cells, or PBMCs.

In the original workflow: The authors estimated nucleated cell counts from reference gene primer amplification. Profiled with immunoSEQ multiplex PCR; TCRdb holds only in-frame clones, not every one. V and J calls and clone size come straight from that table; D and trimming were deduced from the DNA. The sample records 200,000 to 250,000 clones, around 83% being singletons. The CDR3 has 12 amino acids. Germline V gene sequence: CDR1 MDHEN, CDR2 SYDVKM. The ends were cut back, 10 bases at V and 11 bases at J, with 20 bases in the middle. The material sequenced was peripheral blood. The TCR was taken from a woman between 50 and 59 years old with acute or convalescent COVID-19. V is TRBV28 and J is TRBJ1-1; D not resolved. In DNA form, the CDR3 reads TGTGCCATCCTATTGTCTCCCTCGCTGGCTTTCTTT. The encoded protein is CAILLSPSLAFF.